Presented here are 20 T cell receptor beta chains from one specimen sequenced in a study of blood T cell repertoires in COVID-19. The method was immunoSEQ multiplex PCR; TCRdb's version includes in-frame clones alone and lacks a portion of them. The profile covers 160,000 or so clones, with roughly 85% appearing a single time and 5.4% taken by the ten largest. The sequenced material came from peripheral blood. The receptors were gathered from a woman aged 45-65 years with COVID-19, enrolled during active disease.

The chain has TRBV7-9 and TRBJ1-1; 8 bases are shared with TRBD1. The CDR3 consists of 17 residues. V gave up 2 bases and J gave up 0 bases; unmatched junction bases: 8. Germline V lookup: CDR1 SEHNR, CDR2 FQNEAQ (reference sequence). The chain's CDR3 is CASSLLDRGPMNTEAFF. The CDR3 DNA reads as TGTGCCAGCAGCTTACTCGACAGGGGACCTATGAACACTGAAGCTTTCTTT. Full variable domain (missing parts from reference TRBV7-9 and TRBJ1-1): DTGVSQNPRHKITKRGQNVTFRCDPISEHNRLYWYRQTLGQGPEFLTYFQNEAQLEKSRLLSDRFSAERPKGSFSTLEIQRTEQGDSAMYLCASSLLDRGPMNTEAFFGQGTRLTVV.

This clone was seen a handful of times. Here the CDR3 DNA reads TGTGCCATCCAGGACAGTTACACCGGGGAGCTGTTTTTT. It is translated as CAIQDSYTGELFF. V usage is TRBV10-3 and J usage is TRBJ2-2; TRBD1 is a possible D gene (6 bases). The CDR3 has 13 residues. V was trimmed by 8 bases and J by 3 bases, leaving 10 bases between them. Germline V gene lookup returns CDR1 ENHRY and CDR2 SYGVKD.

The chain has TRBV28 and TRBJ1-5; TRBD1 might be the D (5 bases). Germline-derived CDR1 and CDR2 are MDHEN and SYDVKM. The CDR3 is 15 residues long. V was cut by 1 base and J by 7 bases, with 14 bases left in between. This chain's CDR3 is CASSLLMGGVQPQHF. The CDR3 DNA is TGTGCCAGCAGTTTATTAATGGGGGGGGTCCAGCCCCAGCATTTT. Based on the CDR3 plus reference TRBV28 and TRBJ1-5, the full variable domain is DVKVTQSSRYLVKRTGEKVFLECVQDMDHENMFWYRQDPGLGLRLIYFSYDVKMKEKGDIPEGYSVSREKKERFSLILESASTNQTSMYLCASSLLMGGVQPQHFGDGTRLSIL.

This rearrangement joins TRBV27 to TRBJ2-3; 12 bases line up with TRBD2. There are 18 residues in the CDR3. The germline V gene has CDR1 MNHEY and CDR2 SMNVEV (reference sequence). V was clipped by 0 bases and J by 2 bases; unmatched bases: 6. The DNA of the CDR3 is TGTGCCAGCAGTTTATCTCCTAGCGGGGGGGCACCCACAGATACGCAGTATTTT. It translates to CASSLSPSGGAPTDTQYF.

The V gene is TRBV29-1, the J gene TRBJ2-2; D might be TRBD2 (5 bases). The CDR3 consists of 13 residues. CDR1 is SQVTM and CDR2 is ANQGSEA in the germline V gene. V was shortened by 4 bases and J by 2 bases, with 8 bases between the two germline ends. The DNA for the CDR3 is TGCAGCGTTGGGCCTAGCAACACCGGGGAGCTGTTTTTT. Its translation is CSVGPSNTGELFF.

The rearrangement uses TRBV6-2 or TRBV6-3 and TRBJ1-5; D is perhaps TRBD1 (5 bases). Germline V lookup: CDR1 MNHEY, CDR2 SVGEGT. The CDR3 has 14 amino acids. Trimming pared 4 bases from V and 2 bases from J, leaving 9 bases between. The CDR3 region is CASSWGAGNQPQHF. The CDR3 bases are TGTGCCAGCAGTTGGGGCGCGGGCAATCAGCCCCAGCATTTT.

The rearrangement uses TRBV7-9 and TRBJ2-4; D is undetermined. V lost 5 bases and J lost 0, with 11 bases in between. CDR3 size: 15 residues. In germline, CDR1 is SEHNR, CDR2 FQNEAQ (reference sequence). CDR3 nucleotide sequence: TGTGCCAGCAGCCAAGACAAAATAGCCAAAAACATTCAGTACTTC. The encoded protein is CASSQDKIAKNIQYF.

This chain connects TRBV10-3 to TRBJ1-1, with TRBD1 as a possible D gene (6 bases). The V and J ends lost 6 bases and 2 bases respectively, with 13 bases between them. The CDR3 sequence is 14 residues long. CDR1 is ENHRY and CDR2 is SYGVKD in the germline V gene. The CDR3 DNA sequence: TGTGCCATCAGCGGGGACACCAAAAACACTGAAGCTTTCTTT. Translation gives CAISGDTKNTEAFF.

Worth noting for this clone: The sample holds other DNA sequences that translate to the same CDR3. The rearrangement joins TRBV30 to TRBJ1-5, with D maybe TRBD1 (5 bases). Germline CDR1 and CDR2: GTSNPN and SVGIG (reference sequence). The CDR3 length is 14 residues. V was trimmed by 0 bases and J by 6 bases, leaving 12 bases between them. CDR3 in amino acids: CAWSVGQGGQPQHF. The CDR3 DNA follows: TGTGCCTGGAGTGTAGGGCAGGGTGGTCAGCCCCAGCATTTT. The full variable domain, rest sourced from reference TRBV30 and TRBJ1-5, is SQTIHQWPATLVQPVGSPLSLECTVEGTSNPNLYWYRQAAGRGLQLLFYSVGIGQISSEVPQNLSASRPQDRQFILSSKKLLLSDSGFYLCAWSVGQGGQPQHFGDGTRLSIL.

This chain connects TRBV6-5 to TRBJ1-2, with D possibly being TRBD1 (6 bases). This CDR3 region has 11 residues. Per germline, CDR1 MNHEY and CDR2 SVGAGI. Trimming shortened V by 11 bases and J by 9 bases, and 16 bases separated the two germline ends. Here the CDR3 reads CAGGGAPSYTF. For the CDR3, the DNA is TGTGCCGGCGGGGGGGCCCCCAGCTACACCTTC.

The rearrangement joins TRBV6-2 or TRBV6-3 to TRBJ1-2; D is possibly TRBD1 (6 bases). Germline values: CDR1 MNHEY, CDR2 SVGEGT. Trimming pared 5 bases from V and 7 bases from J, leaving 17 bases between. The CDR3 extends over 14 amino acids. The CDR3 loop reads CASSTRGGLAGYTF. CDR3 nucleotides: TGTGCCAGCAGTACCCGGGGGGGGCTGGCTGGCTACACCTTC.

The gene calls are TRBV5-1 and TRBJ2-5; 13 bases line up with TRBD2. The CDR3 has 16 residues. The J segment lost 3 bases and the V segment lost 4 bases, leaving 6 bases of the junction unmatched. Germline V gene sequence: CDR1 SGHRS, CDR2 YFSETQ. CDR3 bases: TGCGCCAGCAGCCTACAACTAGCGGGGGGGAAAGAGACCCAGTACTTC. Its translation is CASSLQLAGGKETQYF. Based on the CDR3 plus reference TRBV5-1 and TRBJ2-5, the full variable domain is KAGVTQTPRYLIKTRGQQVTLSCSPISGHRSVSWYQQTPGQGLQFLFEYFSETQRNKGNFPGRFSGRQFSNSRSEMNVSTLELGDSALYLCASSLQLAGGKETQYFGPGTRLLVL.

This clone was counted once. The chain employs TRBV5-3 and TRBJ1-4; D perhaps matches TRBD1 (6 bases). TRBV5-3 counts as an open reading frame of uncertain function. This CDR3 has 14 amino acids. The V end was cut by 4 bases, the J end by 7 bases, with 14 bases between. The CDR3 spells CARSPRQVREKLFF. CDR3 nucleotides: TGTGCCAGAAGCCCTAGACAGGTTCGTGAAAAACTGTTTTTT.

This chain links TRBV24-1 with TRBJ1-5, with 11 bases identical to TRBD1. The CDR3 consists of 16 residues. Germline assignment: CDR1 KGHDR and CDR2 SFDVKD. The V and J ends lost 3 bases and 5 bases, in that order; junction bases with no gene match: 5. The CDR3, as DNA: TGTGCCACCAGTGATCTCTGGACAGGGGGCTATCAGCCCCAGCATTTT. It codes for CATSDLWTGGYQPQHF.

This clone came up a few times. The chain is built from TRBV28 and TRBJ1-5; 8 positions agree with TRBD1. Germline lookup yields CDR1 MDHEN and CDR2 SYDVKM. With 2 bases clipped from V and 5 bases from J, the junction kept 2 bases outside the gene matches. This CDR3 region has 14 residues. CDR3 DNA sequence: TGTGCCAGCAGTTTAGTACAGGGGGATCAGCCCCAGCATTTT. Residues: CASSLVQGDQPQHF.

There are a few counts of this clone. The chain links TRBV2 to TRBJ2-3; 9 positions match TRBD2. Germline V gene sequence: CDR1 SNHLY, CDR2 FYNNEI. The CDR3 sequence is 16 residues long. V was clipped by 6 bases and J by 5 bases; unmatched bases: 12. This CDR3 reads CASSRRAGGGRDTQYF. CDR3 nucleotide sequence: TGTGCCAGCAGCCGTAGAGCGGGGGGAGGTCGAGATACGCAGTATTTT.

This chain uses TRBV2 with TRBJ1-4; D gene uncertain. The CDR3 covers 13 residues. Germline V gene data show CDR1 as SNHLY and CDR2 as FYNNEI. V was shortened by 7 bases and J by 4 bases, with 10 bases between the two germline ends. The CDR3 spells CASTPLVNEKLFF. DNA for the CDR3: TGTGCCAGCACTCCGTTAGTTAATGAAAAACTGTTTTTT.

V usage is TRBV5-1 and J usage is TRBJ2-5, with no clear D. CDR1 is SGHRS, CDR2 YFSETQ, per germline. V was pared by 0 bases and J by 1 base, with 10 bases between. There are 15 residues in the CDR3. DNA for the CDR3: TGCGCCAGCAGCTTGGTTCAGGCACTCCAAGAGACCCAGTACTTC. Protein: CASSLVQALQETQYF. Together with reference TRBV5-1 and TRBJ2-5, the CDR3 gives the full variable domain: KAGVTQTPRYLIKTRGQQVTLSCSPISGHRSVSWYQQTPGQGLQFLFEYFSETQRNKGNFPGRFSGRQFSNSRSEMNVSTLELGDSALYLCASSLVQALQETQYFGPGTRLLVL.

The chain recombines TRBV5-4 with TRBJ1-1; D perhaps matches TRBD1 (5 bases). V was cut by 4 bases and J by 1 base, with 17 bases left in between. Germline CDR1 reads SGHNT; CDR2 reads YYREEE (reference sequence). This CDR3 spans 16 amino acids. The CDR3, as DNA: TGTGCCAGCAGCCCCCCCCCAGGACACCGGAACACTGAAGCTTTCTTT. Amino acids: CASSPPPGHRNTEAFF.

The genes are TRBV3-1 (or the pseudogene TRBV3-2) and TRBJ1-3, with D possibly matching TRBD1 (6 bases). V lost 4 bases and J 3 bases, leaving 16 bases between the germline ends. The CDR3 totals 16 residues. Germline loops: CDR1 LGHDT, CDR2 YNNKEL (reference sequence). The CDR3 sequence: CASSRGQYPFGNTIYF. CDR3 nucleotide sequence: TGTGCCAGCAGCCGTGGACAGTACCCCTTTGGAAACACCATATATTTT.